This record looks at one T cell receptor (beta chain) sequence and its context. Its antigen is unidentified. With 0 bases removed from V and 7 bases from J, the gap between germline ends came to 15 bases. The length of the CDR3 is 15 residues. Germline CDR1 reads SNHLY; CDR2 reads FYNNEI. The sample originates from a study of beta chain features in type 1 diabetes. In the study overall: The patient and healthy donor groups were comparable for age, gender and cell yields. Study-wide results and limits: Highly expressing activated T cells could be over-counted with a cDNA template. PCR might pick shorter templates more often, in the same way for patients and controls. Shorter TCRB CDR3s, moderately but significantly so, marked every one of the four CD4+ subsets in Type 1 diabetes patients.

Sequencing targeted expressed TCRB transcripts, as all isolated RNA had been reverse transcribed. Measured with immunoSEQ multiplex PCR; TCRdb has only the in-frame clones, and not every one. Of 20,000 to 25,000 clones in the sample, 55% to 70% were seen once. The clonotype comes from a woman aged 40-49 years with type 1 diabetes. Sequencing was carried out using stem cell memory CD4+ T cells from blood. The chain is built from TRBV2 and TRBJ1-2; D may be TRBD1 (5 bases). The CDR3 here is CASSEAGGETSGYTF. In DNA, the CDR3 is TGTGCCAGCAGTGAAGCGGGAGGGGAGACGAGTGGCTACACCTTC.